This T cell receptor beta chain was identified during a study of PD-L1 blockade in urothelial cancer. Study in general: Administration of atezolizumab to patients began around 2014, at 1,200 mg intravenously every 3 weeks. About 85% of the roughly 29 patients comprised males who had bladder-origin urothelial cancer. Once treatment had started, blood was analyzed at 3 weeks (second dose) and again at 6 weeks.

The method was immunoSEQ multiplex PCR; TCRdb's version includes in-frame clones alone and lacks a portion of them. In the table there are about 120,000 clones, about 84% of which are singletons. Trimming stripped 3 bases from V and 4 bases from J, with 7 bases between. This CDR3 has 13 amino acids. Germline V gene sequence: CDR1 KGHSH, CDR2 LQKENI. Indicated time point: peripheral blood 6 weeks after treatment start. Urothelial carcinoma affected the patients, and it was locally advanced or metastatic. V usage is TRBV18 and J usage is TRBJ2-1; D is undetermined. This TCR was sampled from a man between 45 and 60 years old with urothelial cancer. This sample comprised PBMCs, obtained around atezolizumab (anti-PD-L1) treatment. In DNA form, the CDR3 reads TGTGCCAGCTCACCTGGCTCTTACAATGAGCAGTTCTTC. Residues: CASSPGSYNEQFF.